The 21 T cell receptor beta chains reported below all come from one sample, sequenced in a study of shared clonotypes between healthy human individuals. Measured with immunoSEQ multiplex PCR; TCRdb has only the in-frame clones, and not every one. The sample includes under 1,900,000 clones, 98% of them seen just once. The material sequenced was naive CD4+ T cells sorted from blood. Described subset: CD45RA+ positively selected. The receptors originated from a man under 40 in good health.

The gene calls are TRBV7-2 and TRBJ2-5, with D perhaps given as TRBD1 or TRBD2 (5 bases each). V lost 5 bases, J lost 5 bases, and 15 bases lay in between. Germline V CDR1 and CDR2: SGHTA, FQGNSA. This CDR3 contains 14 residues. The CDR3 coding sequence is TGTGCCAGCAGCCGGTCGGGGACCAAGGAGACCCAGTACTTC. This translates into CASSRSGTKETQYF.

The rearrangement joins TRBV7-6 to TRBJ2-1; maybe TRBD1 (6 bases). The CDR3 runs to 14 residues. Looked up from germline, CDR1 is SGHVS and CDR2 is FNYEAQ. V lost 0 bases and J lost 9, with 12 bases in between. The CDR3 loop is CASSLAREGGEQFF. The CDR3 nucleotides read TGTGCCAGCAGCTTAGCGAGGGAAGGGGGTGAGCAGTTCTTC.

The chain joins TRBV6-5 to TRBJ2-1; D unclear. Per germline, CDR1 MNHEY and CDR2 SVGAGI. The CDR3 is 13 residues long. V lost 5 bases, J lost 3 bases, and 8 bases lay in between. CDR3 sequence reads: CASSRGFYNEQFF. CDR3 DNA: TGTGCCAGCAGTCGCGGATTCTACAATGAGCAGTTCTTC.

The chain is built from TRBV28 and TRBJ2-5; D is unclear. Germline V CDR1 and CDR2: MDHEN, SYDVKM. The length of the CDR3 is 12 residues. Trimming pared 4 bases from V and 5 bases from J, leaving 8 bases between. CDR3 in amino acids: CASSSSIETQYF. CDR3 DNA sequence: TGTGCCAGCAGTTCCTCGATCGAGACCCAGTACTTC.

This rearrangement joins TRBV18 to TRBJ2-7; D ambiguous. The length of the CDR3 is 16 residues. The germline V gene has CDR1 KGHSH and CDR2 LQKENI. Trimming took off 6 bases at V and 6 bases at J, with 24 bases between the two ends. The CDR3 loop is CASSFGVGRASGEQYF. The DNA for the CDR3 is TGTGCCAGCTCCTTCGGAGTGGGCAGAGCCTCAGGCGAGCAGTACTTC.

The rearrangement uses TRBV18 and TRBJ1-5; 8 bases align to TRBD1. With 2 bases clipped from V and 2 bases from J, the junction kept 8 bases outside the gene matches. The germline CDR1 and CDR2 sequences are KGHSH and LQKENI. This CDR3 has 17 residues. The CDR3: CASSPRDRSSGNQPQHF. CDR3 coding DNA: TGTGCCAGCTCACCAAGGGACAGGTCTTCTGGCAATCAGCCCCAGCATTTT.

The count of this clone is one. The rearrangement joins TRBV7-9 to TRBJ2-7, with D maybe TRBD2 (5 bases). The ends were cut back, 5 bases at V and 2 bases at J, with 13 bases in the middle. Germline CDR1 and CDR2: SEHNR and FQNEAQ (reference sequence). This CDR3 has 14 amino acids. The CDR3 nucleotides read TGTGCCAGCAGCCAGGACTTTCCACCCTACGAGCAGTACTTC. It yields the protein CASSQDFPPYEQYF.

The table lists this clone with a count of one. The sample holds other DNA sequences that translate to the same CDR3. J is TRBJ1-5 and V is TRBV11-2; the D is unclear. The CDR3 sequence is 14 residues long. Germline V CDR1 and CDR2: SGHAT, FQNNGV. V was pared by 1 base and J by 1 base, with 5 bases between. The CDR3 is CASSLGGSNQPQHF. The CDR3 DNA follows: TGTGCCAGCAGCTTAGGCGGAAGCAATCAGCCCCAGCATTTT.

The chain couples TRBV5-1 to TRBJ2-5; D might be TRBD2 (5 bases). Germline CDR1 SGHRS, CDR2 YFSETQ. Trimming left V 5 bases short and J 4 bases short, with 21 bases between. The CDR3 length is 16 residues. In DNA, the CDR3 is TGCGCCAGCAGTTGGGAGAGAGGGAGAGGAGGAGAGACCCAGTACTTC. Protein: CASSWERGRGGETQYF.

The rearrangement joins TRBV14 to TRBJ2-1; 10 bases agree with TRBD2. Germline V gene data show CDR1 as SGHDN and CDR2 as FVKESK. The CDR3 is 20 residues long. V lost 3 bases, J lost 4 bases, and 18 bases stayed unmatched. The CDR3 sequence: CASSHPSSGRGGMRYNEQFF. In nucleotides, the CDR3 is TGTGCCAGCAGCCATCCTTCTAGCGGGAGAGGGGGGATGAGGTACAATGAGCAGTTCTTC.

The V call is TRBV4-2, the J call TRBJ2-1; 9 bases agree with TRBD2. With 0 bases clipped from V and 2 bases from J, the junction kept 5 bases outside the gene matches. The germline gives CDR1 LGHNA, CDR2 YNFKEQ. The CDR3 is 17 residues long. CDR3 loop: CASSQESSGIPYNEQFF. CDR3 coding DNA: TGTGCCAGCAGCCAAGAATCTAGCGGGATCCCCTACAATGAGCAGTTCTTC.

The rearrangement uses TRBV5-4 and TRBJ2-5, with 9 bases identical to TRBD2. V shed 4 bases, J shed 4 bases, and the junction held 8 bases outside the gene matches. Germline-derived CDR1 and CDR2 are SGHNT and YYREEE (reference sequence). The CDR3 sequence is 15 residues long. The CDR3 sequence is CASSREAGGAETQYF. The CDR3 nucleotides read TGTGCCAGCAGCCGAGAAGCGGGAGGCGCAGAGACCCAGTACTTC.

The rearrangement links TRBV5-4 to TRBJ2-3, with D perhaps TRBD2 (5 bases). Per the germline V gene, CDR1 is SGHNT and CDR2 is YYREEE (reference sequence). CDR3 length equals 15 residues. V was pared by 4 bases and J by 2 bases, with 14 bases between. CDR3 sequence reads: CASSGLSLDTDTQYF. CDR3 in DNA: TGTGCCAGCAGCGGACTTTCCCTTGACACAGATACGCAGTATTTT.

The chain couples TRBV9 to TRBJ2-7; no firm D call. From germline, CDR1 is SGDLS and CDR2 YYNGEE. This CDR3 comprises 13 residues. V shed 4 bases and J shed 0 bases, with 8 bases lying between them. CDR3 region: CASSPAVSYEQYF. DNA for the CDR3: TGTGCCAGCAGCCCAGCTGTCTCCTACGAGCAGTACTTC.

The chain recombines TRBV6-5 with TRBJ2-7, with a possible D match to TRBD1 (6 bases). The V and J ends lost 0 bases and 3 bases respectively, with 12 bases between them. The CDR3 loop spans 15 amino acids. In germline, CDR1 is MNHEY, CDR2 SVGAGI. The CDR3 DNA reads TGTGCCAGCAGTTACTCTAGTGGACAGAACTACGAGCAGTACTTC. Amino acid sequence: CASSYSSGQNYEQYF.

The V and J genes are TRBV5-4 and TRBJ2-5; a weak D match, TRBD1 (5 bases). V shed 1 base and J shed 4 bases, with 20 bases lying between them. The germline V gene encodes CDR1 SGHNT and CDR2 YYREEE (reference sequence). The CDR3 consists of 17 residues. CDR3 residues: CASSLQGQPVVRETQYF. The CDR3 nucleotides are TGTGCCAGCAGCTTGCAGGGCCAGCCGGTCGTTCGAGAGACCCAGTACTTC.

The chain joins TRBV18 to TRBJ2-7; maybe TRBD2 (5 bases). There are 15 residues in the CDR3. CDR1 KGHSH and CDR2 LQKENI come from the germline V gene. Trimming took off 6 bases at V and 1 base at J, with 16 bases between the two ends. CDR3 coding DNA: TGTGCCAGCTCCCCTATCGGAGGTAGGTCCTACGAGCAGTACTTC. This sequence encodes CASSPIGGRSYEQYF.

The chain links TRBV5-1 to TRBJ2-7; TRBD1 matches 7 bases. The V gene's germline CDR1 is SGHRS and CDR2 YFSETQ. This CDR3 has 17 amino acids. The junction had 15 bases not matched to a gene; V was cut back by 4 bases and J by 2 bases. Here the CDR3 DNA reads TGCGCCAGCAGCCCCGGATTAACCCCGGGACAGACCTACGAGCAGTACTTC. Translated: CASSPGLTPGQTYEQYF.

The rearrangement joins TRBV7-3 to TRBJ2-7; D is possibly TRBD2 (5 bases). The germline gives CDR1 SGHTA, CDR2 FQGTGA. The CDR3 has 14 residues. V was shortened by 6 bases and J by 5 bases, with 17 bases between the two germline ends. The CDR3 here is CASRPNLGSNEQYF. The CDR3 DNA reads TGTGCCAGCAGGCCCAACCTTGGGAGCAACGAGCAGTACTTC.

In DNA, the CDR3 is TGTGCCAGCAGTCAACCCGACAGGATCTACGAGCAGTACTTC. Translated: CASSQPDRIYEQYF. This sequence joins TRBV28 and TRBJ2-7, with D possibly TRBD1 on 6 matching bases. The CDR3 length is 14 residues. The V and J ends lost 5 bases and 3 bases respectively, with 14 bases between them. Germline CDR1 and CDR2: MDHEN and SYDVKM. The full variable domain, with the rest looked up from reference TRBV28 and TRBJ2-7, is DVKVTQSSRYLVKRTGEKVFLECVQDMDHENMFWYRQDPGLGLRLIYFSYDVKMKEKGDIPEGYSVSREKKERFSLILESASTNQTSMYLCASSQPDRIYEQYFGPGTRLTVT.

This chain joins TRBV5-4 and TRBJ2-5; 7 bases align to TRBD1. Germline trimming cut 5 bases from V and 2 bases from J; bases unmatched to any gene: 12. The CDR3 loop spans 16 amino acids. Per germline, CDR1 SGHNT and CDR2 YYREEE (reference sequence). The CDR3 loop reads CASSLPGQTPQETQYF. CDR3 nucleotides: TGTGCCAGCAGTCTTCCGGGACAGACCCCGCAAGAGACCCAGTACTTC.